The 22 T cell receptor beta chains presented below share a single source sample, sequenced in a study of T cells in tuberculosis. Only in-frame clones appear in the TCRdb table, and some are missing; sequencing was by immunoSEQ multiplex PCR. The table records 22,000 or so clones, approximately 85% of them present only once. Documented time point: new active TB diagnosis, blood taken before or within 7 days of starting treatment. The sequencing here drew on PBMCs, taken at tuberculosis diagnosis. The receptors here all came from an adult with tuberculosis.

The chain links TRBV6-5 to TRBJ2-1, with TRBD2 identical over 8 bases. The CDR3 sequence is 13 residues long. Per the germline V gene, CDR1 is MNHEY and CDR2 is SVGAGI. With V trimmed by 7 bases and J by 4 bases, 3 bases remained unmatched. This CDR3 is CASKEREYNEQFF. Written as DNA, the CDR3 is TGTGCCAGCAAGGAGCGGGAGTACAATGAGCAGTTCTTC.

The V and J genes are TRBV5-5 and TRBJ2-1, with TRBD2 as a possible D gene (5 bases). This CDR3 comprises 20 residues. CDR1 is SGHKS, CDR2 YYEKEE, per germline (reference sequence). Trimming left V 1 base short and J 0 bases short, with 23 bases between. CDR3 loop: CASSLTEAVIRVSSYNEQFF. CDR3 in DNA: TGTGCCAGCAGCTTGACAGAAGCGGTCATAAGGGTGAGCTCCTACAATGAGCAGTTCTTC.

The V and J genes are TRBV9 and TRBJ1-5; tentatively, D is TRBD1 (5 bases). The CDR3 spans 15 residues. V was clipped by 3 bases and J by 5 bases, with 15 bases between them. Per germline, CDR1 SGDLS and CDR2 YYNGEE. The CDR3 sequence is CASSADTPYYQPQHF. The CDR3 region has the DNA TGTGCCAGCAGCGCGGACACCCCTTATTATCAGCCCCAGCATTTT.

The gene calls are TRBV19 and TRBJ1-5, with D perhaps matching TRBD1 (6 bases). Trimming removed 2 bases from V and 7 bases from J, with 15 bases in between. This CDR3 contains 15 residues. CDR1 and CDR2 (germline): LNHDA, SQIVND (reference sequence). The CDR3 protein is CASSINRVVEQPQHF. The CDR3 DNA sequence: TGTGCCAGTAGTATAAACAGGGTGGTGGAACAGCCCCAGCATTTT.

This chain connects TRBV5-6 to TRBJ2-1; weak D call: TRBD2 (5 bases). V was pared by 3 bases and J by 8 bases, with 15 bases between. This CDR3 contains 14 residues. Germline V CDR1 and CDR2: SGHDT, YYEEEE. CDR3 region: CASSSLTRGDEQFF. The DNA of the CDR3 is TGTGCCAGCAGCTCACTTACTCGGGGTGATGAGCAGTTCTTC.

In nucleotides, the CDR3 is TGTGCCTGGAGTAGGCAGGGGGATGATACGCAGTATTTT. Its translation: CAWSRQGDDTQYF. The chain uses TRBV30 and TRBJ2-3; 7 bases map to TRBD1. The germline V gene encodes CDR1 GTSNPN and CDR2 SVGIG (reference sequence). The CDR3 length is 13 residues. V was pared by 2 bases and J by 6 bases, with 5 bases of the junction left unmatched.

The CDR3 here is CASRGTGGPLGPQHF. Written as DNA, the CDR3 is TGTGCCAGCAGAGGAACAGGGGGCCCACTAGGGCCCCAGCATTTT. The chain recombines TRBV6-5 with TRBJ1-5; 9 nucleotides agree with TRBD1. Losses at the gene ends were 6 bases for V and 9 bases for J; bases not matched to a gene: 12. The CDR3 has 15 residues. Germline V lookup: CDR1 MNHEY, CDR2 SVGAGI.

CDR3 DNA sequence: TGTGCCAGCAGACTGGGGACAGTCGCTAACTATGGCTACACCTTC. Its protein product is CASRLGTVANYGYTF. The chain has TRBV5-6 and TRBJ1-2; 7 bases align to TRBD1. V trimming: 5 bases; J trimming: 0 bases; junction bases outside the gene matches: 7. The length of the CDR3 is 15 residues. In germline, CDR1 is SGHDT, CDR2 YYEEEE. Full variable domain (rest looked up from reference TRBV5-6 and TRBJ1-2): DAGVTQSPTHLIKTRGQQVTLRCSPKSGHDTVSWYQQALGQGPQFIFQYYEEEERQRGNFPDRFSGHQFPNYSSELNVNALLLGDSALYLCASRLGTVANYGYTFGSGTRLTVV.

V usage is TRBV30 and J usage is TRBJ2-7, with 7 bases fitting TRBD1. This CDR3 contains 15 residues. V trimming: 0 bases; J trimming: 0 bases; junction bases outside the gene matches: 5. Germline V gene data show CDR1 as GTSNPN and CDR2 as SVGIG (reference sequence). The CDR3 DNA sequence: TGTGCCTGGAGTGTGGGGACAGACAGCTCCTACGAGCAGTACTTC. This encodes CAWSVGTDSSYEQYF.

CDR3 in amino acids: CASRQGSEGYTF. In DNA form, the CDR3 reads TGTGCCAGCAGACAGGGTTCCGAGGGCTACACCTTC. The rearrangement uses TRBV6-5 and TRBJ1-2, with D maybe TRBD1 (6 bases). Per the germline V gene, CDR1 is MNHEY and CDR2 is SVGAGI. V shed 6 bases and J shed 8 bases, with 13 bases lying between them. The CDR3 sequence is 12 residues long.

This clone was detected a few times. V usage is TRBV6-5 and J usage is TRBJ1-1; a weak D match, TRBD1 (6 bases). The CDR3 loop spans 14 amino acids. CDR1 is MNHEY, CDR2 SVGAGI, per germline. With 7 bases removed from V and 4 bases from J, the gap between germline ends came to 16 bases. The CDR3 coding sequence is TGTGCCAGCACCGCAGGGGCAGCGAGCACTGAAGCTTTCTTT. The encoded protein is CASTAGAASTEAFF.

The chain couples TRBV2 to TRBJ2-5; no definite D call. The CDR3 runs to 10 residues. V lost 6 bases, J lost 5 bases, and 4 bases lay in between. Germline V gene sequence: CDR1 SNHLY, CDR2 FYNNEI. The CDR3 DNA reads TGTGCCAGCAGAGCGGAGACCCAGTACTTC. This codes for CASRAETQYF.

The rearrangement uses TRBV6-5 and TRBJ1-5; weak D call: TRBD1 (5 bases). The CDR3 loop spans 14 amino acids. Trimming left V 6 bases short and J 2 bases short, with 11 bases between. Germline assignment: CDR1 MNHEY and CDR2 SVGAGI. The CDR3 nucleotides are TGTGCCAGCAGCAGACAGTGGGGCAATCAGCCCCAGCATTTT. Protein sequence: CASSRQWGNQPQHF.

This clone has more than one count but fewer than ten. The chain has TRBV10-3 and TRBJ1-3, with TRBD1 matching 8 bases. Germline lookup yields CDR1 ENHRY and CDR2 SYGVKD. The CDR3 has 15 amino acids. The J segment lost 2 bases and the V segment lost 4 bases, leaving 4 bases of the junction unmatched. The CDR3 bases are TGTGCCATCAGTGGGACAGGGACGACTGGAAACACCATATATTTT. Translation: CAISGTGTTGNTIYF.

The CDR3 DNA follows: TGTGCCAGCAGCCAAACTACATACGACATTCAGTACTTC. It yields the protein CASSQTTYDIQYF. The V call is TRBV16, the J call TRBJ2-4; D gene uncertain. V was trimmed by 2 bases and J by 8 bases, leaving 10 bases between them. Germline lookup yields CDR1 KGHSY and CDR2 FQNENV. This CDR3 has 13 residues.

The CDR3 DNA sequence: TGCAGCGTTGGGTACAGGGGGCTGGACACCGGGGAGCTGTTTTTT. It yields the protein CSVGYRGLDTGELFF. V and J are TRBV29-1 and TRBJ2-2; 9 bases are a match to TRBD1. J was trimmed by 3 bases and V by 4 bases; bases with no gene match: 6. From germline, CDR1 is SQVTM and CDR2 ANQGSEA. This CDR3 is 15 amino acids long.

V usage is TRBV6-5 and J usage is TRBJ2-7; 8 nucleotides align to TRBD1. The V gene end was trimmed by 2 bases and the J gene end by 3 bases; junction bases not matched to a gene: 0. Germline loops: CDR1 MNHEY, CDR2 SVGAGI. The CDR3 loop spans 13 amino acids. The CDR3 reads CASSYGTGYEQYF. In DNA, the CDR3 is TGTGCCAGCAGTTACGGGACAGGCTACGAGCAGTACTTC.

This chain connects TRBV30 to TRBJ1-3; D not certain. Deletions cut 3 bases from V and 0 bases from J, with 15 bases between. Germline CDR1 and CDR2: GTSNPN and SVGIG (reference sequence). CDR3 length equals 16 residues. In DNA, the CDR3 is TGTGCCTGGAGCATTACGCCTGGGAGCTCTGGAAACACCATATATTTT. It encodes CAWSITPGSSGNTIYF.

The CDR3 region is CASSSTGAEQFF. The CDR3 nucleotides read TGTGCCAGTAGTTCTACAGGGGCTGAGCAGTTCTTC. V is TRBV19 and J is TRBJ2-1; 7 bases fit TRBD1. The CDR3 has 12 residues. Germline V gene sequence: CDR1 LNHDA, CDR2 SQIVND (reference sequence). Trimming cost V 5 bases and J 9 bases; bases outside gene matches: 4.

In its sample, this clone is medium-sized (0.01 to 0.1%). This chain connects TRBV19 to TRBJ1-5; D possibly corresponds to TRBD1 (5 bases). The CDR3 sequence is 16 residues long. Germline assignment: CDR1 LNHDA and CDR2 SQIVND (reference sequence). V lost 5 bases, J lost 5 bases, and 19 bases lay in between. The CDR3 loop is CASSPWDGGEHQPQHF. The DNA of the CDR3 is TGTGCCAGTAGTCCATGGGACGGGGGAGAACATCAGCCCCAGCATTTT.

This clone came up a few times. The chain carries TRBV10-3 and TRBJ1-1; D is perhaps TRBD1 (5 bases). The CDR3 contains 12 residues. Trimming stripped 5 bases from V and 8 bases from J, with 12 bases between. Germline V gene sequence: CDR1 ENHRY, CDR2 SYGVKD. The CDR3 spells CAISQSGGEAFF. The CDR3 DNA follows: TGTGCCATCAGTCAAAGCGGGGGGGAAGCTTTCTTT.

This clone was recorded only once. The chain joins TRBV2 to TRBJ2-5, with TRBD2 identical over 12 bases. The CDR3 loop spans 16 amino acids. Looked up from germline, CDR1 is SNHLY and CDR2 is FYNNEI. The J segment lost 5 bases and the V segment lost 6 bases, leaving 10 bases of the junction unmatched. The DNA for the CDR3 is TGTGCCAGCAGATTGACTAGCGGGAGCCTTGGGGAGACCCAGTACTTC. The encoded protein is CASRLTSGSLGETQYF.